This T cell receptor (beta chain) was documented in a study of shared clonotypes between healthy human individuals. Study information: Per-donor plates numbered three CD4 naive, three CD4 memory, two CD8 naive and one CD8 memory. Study conclusions and caveats: Since donors were few, the genetic and exposure-history diversity represented was limited. Blood was the only sampled material, and tissue repertoires likely differ. Naive subsets generally exceeded memory subsets in estimated richness.

The CDR3 spans 18 residues. CDR1 is SGHAT, CDR2 FQDESV, per germline (reference sequence). V dropped 1 base and J dropped 2 bases, with 18 bases sitting between them. Sequencing used immunoSEQ multiplex PCR; TCRdb keeps in-frame clones, though not all of them. Among roughly 2.2 million clones listed, less than 95% were seen once. A remark on this clone: Antigen: not known.

The chain combines TRBV11-1 with TRBJ2-1, with TRBD2 as a possible D gene (5 bases). Sequencing used naive CD4+ T cells from PBMCs. Subset here: CD45RA+ positively selected. This clonotype was sampled from a man aged 18 to 30 in good health. Some clones in this sample may be carry-over from other donors' samples. CDR3 sequence reads: CASSLGGAGSGAYNEQFF. The CDR3 DNA reads as TGTGCCAGCAGCTTAGGGGGAGCTGGGAGTGGCGCCTACAATGAGCAGTTCTTC.